This T cell receptor (beta chain) was observed in a study of T-cell memory formation after mild COVID-19. This clonotype turned up a few times. V was pared by 0 bases and J by 0 bases, with 16 bases between. Germline CDR1 LGHNA, CDR2 YNFKEQ. The CDR3 totals 18 residues. TCRdb re-derived calls from the 5' RACE reads in MiXCR, one entry per CDR3 protein. The sample has hundreds of thousands of distinct CDR3 sequences, approximately 14% seen once. Source material: PBMCs or a T cell subset sorted from them (not recorded which). This chain links TRBV4-2 with TRBJ2-3; D unresolved. This clonotype was sampled from a man aged 18 to 35 who had mild COVID-19 (a few samples of this study predate the infection). Cell type and time point are not known. In DNA form, the CDR3 reads TGTGCCAGCAGCCAAGATTCTACGGCTCGTGCTAGCACAGATACGCAGTATTTT. It yields the protein CASSQDSTARASTDTQYF.